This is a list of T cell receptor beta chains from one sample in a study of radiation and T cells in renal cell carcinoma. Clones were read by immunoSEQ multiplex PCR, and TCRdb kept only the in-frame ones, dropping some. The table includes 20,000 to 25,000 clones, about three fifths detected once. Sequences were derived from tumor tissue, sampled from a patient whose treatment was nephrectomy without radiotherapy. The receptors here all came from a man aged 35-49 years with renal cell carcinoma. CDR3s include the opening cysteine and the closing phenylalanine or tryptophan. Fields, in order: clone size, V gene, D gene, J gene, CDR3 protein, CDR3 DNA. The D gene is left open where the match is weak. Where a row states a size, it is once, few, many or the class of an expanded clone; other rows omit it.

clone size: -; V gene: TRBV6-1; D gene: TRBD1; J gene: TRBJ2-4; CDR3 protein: CASRATGAWDIQYF; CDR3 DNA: TGTGCCAGCAGAGCGACAGGGGCCTGGGACATTCAGTACTTC
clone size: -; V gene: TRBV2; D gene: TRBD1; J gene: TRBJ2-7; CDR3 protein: CASDASNTGTGYEQYF; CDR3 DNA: TGTGCCAGTGACGCCTCTAATACCGGGACAGGGTACGAGCAGTACTTC
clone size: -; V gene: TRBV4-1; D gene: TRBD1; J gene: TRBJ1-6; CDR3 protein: CASSQKQGASPLHF; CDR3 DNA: TGCGCCAGCAGCCAGAAACAGGGGGCATCACCCCTCCACTTT
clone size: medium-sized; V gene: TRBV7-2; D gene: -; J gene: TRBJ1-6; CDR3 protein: CASSTGGGYNSPLHF; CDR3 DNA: TGTGCCAGCAGCACGGGCGGGGGGTATAATTCACCCCTCCACTTT
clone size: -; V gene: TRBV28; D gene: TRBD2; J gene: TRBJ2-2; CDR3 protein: CASTRGGGNTGELFF; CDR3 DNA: TGTGCCAGCACGAGGGGCGGGGGAAACACCGGGGAGCTGTTTTTT
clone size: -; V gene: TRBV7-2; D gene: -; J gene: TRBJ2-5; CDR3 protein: CASSLWGRERRKETQYF; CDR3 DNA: TGTGCCAGCAGCTTATGGGGCAGGGAACGGCGCAAAGAGACCCAGTACTTC
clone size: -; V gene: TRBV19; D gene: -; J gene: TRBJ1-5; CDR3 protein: CASNVGVGSNQPQHF; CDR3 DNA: TGTGCCAGTAACGTTGGAGTTGGGAGCAATCAGCCCCAGCATTTT
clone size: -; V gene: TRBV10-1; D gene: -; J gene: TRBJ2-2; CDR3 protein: CATSPGTGELFF; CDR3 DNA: TGCGCCACCTCCCCGGGGACCGGGGAGCTGTTTTTT
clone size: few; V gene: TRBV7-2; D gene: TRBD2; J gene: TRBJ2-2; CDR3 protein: CASSLAVNTGELFF; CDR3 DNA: TGTGCCAGCAGCCTAGCGGTGAACACCGGGGAGCTGTTTTTT
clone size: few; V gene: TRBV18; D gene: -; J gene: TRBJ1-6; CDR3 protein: CASSLEVKNSPLHF; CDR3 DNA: TGTGCCAGCTCACTAGAAGTGAAAAATTCACCCCTCCACTTT
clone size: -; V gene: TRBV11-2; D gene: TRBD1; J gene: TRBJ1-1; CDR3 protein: CASSLVGQGEVNTEAFF; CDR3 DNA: TGTGCCAGCAGCTTAGTGGGACAGGGAGAGGTGAACACTGAAGCTTTCTTT
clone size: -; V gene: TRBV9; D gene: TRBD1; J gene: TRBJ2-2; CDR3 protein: CASSVLGGYHTGELFF; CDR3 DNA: TGTGCCAGCAGCGTATTAGGGGGCTACCACACCGGGGAGCTGTTTTTT
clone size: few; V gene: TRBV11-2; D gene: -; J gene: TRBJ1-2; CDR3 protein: CASSEVNYGYTF; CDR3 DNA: TGTGCCAGCAGTGAAGTTAACTATGGCTACACCTTC
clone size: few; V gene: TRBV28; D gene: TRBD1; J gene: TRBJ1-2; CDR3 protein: CASSPPTGSYGYTF; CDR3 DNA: TGTGCCAGCAGTCCTCCGACAGGGTCCTATGGCTACACCTTC
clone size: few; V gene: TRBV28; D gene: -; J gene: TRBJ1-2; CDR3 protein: CASSLSGRAGGYTF; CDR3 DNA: TGTGCCAGCAGTTTATCCGGGCGGGCCGGCGGCTACACCTTC
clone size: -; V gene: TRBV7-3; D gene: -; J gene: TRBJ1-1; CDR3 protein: CASSVSPNTEAFF; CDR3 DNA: TGTGCCAGCAGCGTATCCCCAAACACTGAAGCTTTCTTT
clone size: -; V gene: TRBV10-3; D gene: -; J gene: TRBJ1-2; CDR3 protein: CAISESGLPTNYGYTF; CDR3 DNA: TGTGCCATCAGTGAGTCGGGACTCCCCACCAACTATGGCTACACCTTC
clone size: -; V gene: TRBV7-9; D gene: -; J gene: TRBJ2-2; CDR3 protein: CASSLETGVNTGELFF; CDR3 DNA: TGTGCCAGCAGCTTGGAGACAGGAGTGAACACCGGGGAGCTGTTTTTT
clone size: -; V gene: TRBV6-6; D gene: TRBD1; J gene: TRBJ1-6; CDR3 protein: CASKQGANNSPLHF; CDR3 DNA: TGTGCCAGCAAGCAGGGGGCCAATAATTCACCCCTCCACTTT
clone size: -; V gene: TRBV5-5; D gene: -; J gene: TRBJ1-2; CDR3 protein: CASSLAQDRRRADGYTF; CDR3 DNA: TGTGCCAGCAGCTTGGCCCAAGACAGGCGACGAGCGGATGGCTACACCTTC
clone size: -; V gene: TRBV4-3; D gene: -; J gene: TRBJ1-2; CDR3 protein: CASSQVVGGGGGYTF; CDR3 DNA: TGCGCCAGCAGCCAAGTCGTAGGGGGGGGTGGAGGCTACACCTTC
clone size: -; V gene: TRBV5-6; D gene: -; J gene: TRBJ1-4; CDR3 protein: CASSGGGTGNEKLFF; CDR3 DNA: TGTGCCAGCAGCGGAGGGGGAACGGGTAATGAAAAACTGTTTTTT
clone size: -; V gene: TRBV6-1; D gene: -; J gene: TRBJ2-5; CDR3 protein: CASSEERIGGTQYF; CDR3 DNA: TGTGCCAGCAGTGAAGAGCGGATCGGAGGGACCCAGTACTTC
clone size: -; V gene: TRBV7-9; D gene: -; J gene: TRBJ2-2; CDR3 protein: CASSLAGKTGELFF; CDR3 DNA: TGTGCCAGCAGCTTAGCGGGGAAGACCGGGGAGCTGTTTTTT
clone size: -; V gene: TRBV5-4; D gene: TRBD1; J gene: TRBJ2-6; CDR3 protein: CASSRDRGAGANVLTF; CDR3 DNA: TGCGCCAGCAGCCGGGACAGGGGTGCTGGGGCCAACGTCCTGACTTTC
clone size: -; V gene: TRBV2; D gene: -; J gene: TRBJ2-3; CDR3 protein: CASSGGRGTDTQYF; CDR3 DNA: TGTGCCAGCAGTGGGGGTAGGGGTACAGATACGCAGTATTTT
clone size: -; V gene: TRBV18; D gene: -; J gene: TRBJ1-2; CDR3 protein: CASSPEAGAQYGYTF; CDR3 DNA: TGTGCCAGCTCACCGGAGGCAGGGGCACAGTATGGCTACACCTTC
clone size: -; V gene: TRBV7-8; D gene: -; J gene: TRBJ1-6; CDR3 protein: CASSPRAAGASYNSPLHF; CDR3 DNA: TGTGCCAGCAGCCCCCGCGCCGCCGGTGCGTCCTATAATTCACCCCTCCACTTT
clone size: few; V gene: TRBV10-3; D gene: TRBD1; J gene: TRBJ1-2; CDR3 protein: CAIRETGVYGYTF; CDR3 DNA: TGTGCCATCAGAGAAACAGGGGTCTATGGCTACACCTTC
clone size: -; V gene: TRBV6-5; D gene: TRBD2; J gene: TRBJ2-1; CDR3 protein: CASSFSGRNNNEQFF; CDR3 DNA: TGTGCCAGCAGTTTTAGCGGGCGGAACAACAATGAGCAGTTCTTC
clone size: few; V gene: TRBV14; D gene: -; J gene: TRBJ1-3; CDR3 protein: CASQSSGNTIYF; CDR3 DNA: TGTGCCAGCCAGAGCTCTGGAAACACCATATATTTT
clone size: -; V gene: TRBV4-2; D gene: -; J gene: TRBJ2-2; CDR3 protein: CASSPRQDSNTGELFF; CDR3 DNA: TGTGCCAGCAGCCCACGACAAGACTCGAACACCGGGGAGCTGTTTTTT
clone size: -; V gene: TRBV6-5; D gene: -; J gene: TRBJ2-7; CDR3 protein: CASRASEQYF; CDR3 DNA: TGTGCCAGCAGAGCAAGCGAGCAGTACTTC
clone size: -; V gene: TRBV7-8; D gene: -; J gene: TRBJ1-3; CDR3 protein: CASSLRSNQGARKNTIYF; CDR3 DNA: TGTGCCAGCAGCTTAAGAAGCAACCAGGGCGCGCGTAAAAACACCATATATTTT
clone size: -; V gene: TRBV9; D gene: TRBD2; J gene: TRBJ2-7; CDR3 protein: CASSPDGGRLDEQYF; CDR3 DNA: TGTGCCAGCAGCCCAGACGGCGGGAGATTGGACGAGCAGTACTTC
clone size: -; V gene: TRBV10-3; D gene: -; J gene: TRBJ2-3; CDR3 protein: CAISESSRGTDTQYF; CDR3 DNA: TGTGCCATCAGTGAGTCTAGTCGGGGCACAGATACGCAGTATTTT
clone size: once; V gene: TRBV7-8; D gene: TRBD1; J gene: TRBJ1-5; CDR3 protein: CASSLGTGGRSQPQHF; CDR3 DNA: TGTGCCAGCAGCTTAGGGACAGGGGGAAGGAGTCAGCCCCAGCATTTT
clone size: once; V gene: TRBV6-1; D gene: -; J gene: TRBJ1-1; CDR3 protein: CASSWGSMNTEAFF; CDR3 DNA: TGTGCCAGCAGTTGGGGGAGCATGAACACTGAAGCTTTCTTT
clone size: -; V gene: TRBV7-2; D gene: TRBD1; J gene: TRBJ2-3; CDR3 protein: CASSPQGVGTDTQYF; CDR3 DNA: TGTGCCAGCAGTCCACAGGGGGTGGGCACAGATACGCAGTATTTT
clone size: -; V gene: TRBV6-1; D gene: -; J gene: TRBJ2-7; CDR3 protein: CASSEFPRRSSYEQYF; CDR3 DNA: TGTGCCAGCAGTGAATTCCCCCGAAGGTCGTCCTACGAGCAGTACTTC
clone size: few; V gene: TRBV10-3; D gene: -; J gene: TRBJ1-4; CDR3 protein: CATSGETNEKLFF; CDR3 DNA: TGTGCCACCTCGGGGGAAACTAATGAAAAACTGTTTTTT
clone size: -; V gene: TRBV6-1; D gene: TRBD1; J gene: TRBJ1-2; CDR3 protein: CASYEGGSYGYTF; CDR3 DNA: TGTGCCAGCTATGAAGGGGGCTCCTATGGCTACACCTTC
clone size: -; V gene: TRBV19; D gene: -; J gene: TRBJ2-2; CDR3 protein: CASTDIAGADLTGELFF; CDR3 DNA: TGTGCCAGTACCGATATCGCAGGGGCGGACCTCACCGGGGAGCTGTTTTTT